These 13 T cell receptor beta chains were all obtained from the same sample, sequenced in a study of blood T cell repertoires in COVID-19. The table came from immunoSEQ multiplex PCR; TCRdb's copy has only in-frame clones and leaves some out. The repertoire holds about 130,000 clones, with more than 80% as singletons. The sequencing sample was made of peripheral blood. The receptors were sampled from a woman older than 75 with COVID-19, enrolled during active disease.

V is TRBV28 and J is TRBJ2-1; TRBD1 is a possible D gene (5 bases). This CDR3 comprises 13 residues. Deletions cut 4 bases from V and 7 bases from J, with 11 bases between. From germline, CDR1 is MDHEN and CDR2 SYDVKM. The DNA of the CDR3 is TGTGCCAGCAGTTCCGTACGACAGAATGAGCAGTTCTTC. It specifies CASSSVRQNEQFF.

V gene TRBV28 combines with J gene TRBJ1-1; 9 bases are a match to TRBD1. V lost 1 base to trimming and J lost 11 bases; unmatched junction nucleotides: 5. Germline-derived CDR1 and CDR2 are MDHEN and SYDVKM. The CDR3 runs to 13 residues. Written as DNA, the CDR3 is TGTGCCAGCAGTTTATCGGACAGGGGTAGGGCTTTCTTT. Its translation: CASSLSDRGRAFF.

This clone was detected a few times. The rearrangement links TRBV10-3 to TRBJ2-2; no reliable D call. The ends were cut back, 6 bases at V and 6 bases at J, with 17 bases in the middle. The CDR3 runs 15 residues. The germline CDR1 and CDR2 sequences are ENHRY and SYGVKD. CDR3 nucleotide sequence: TGTGCCATCAGCGAAACCCGAGTAGAGGCCGGGGAGCTGTTTTTT. Its translation is CAISETRVEAGELFF.

The chain employs TRBV3-1 (or the pseudogene TRBV3-2) and TRBJ2-7; 7 bases agree with TRBD1. V lost 1 base and J lost 2; bases outside the gene matches: 8. CDR1 and CDR2 from the germline V gene are LGHDT and YNNKEL (reference sequence). The CDR3 covers 16 residues. CDR3 sequence (DNA): TGTGCCAGCAGCCAAGGTAAGGACAGGCCAACCTACGAGCAGTACTTC. It translates to CASSQGKDRPTYEQYF.

V usage is TRBV4-1 and J usage is TRBJ2-7, with a tentative D call TRBD2 (6 bases). This CDR3 has 15 amino acids. Germline V gene sequence: CDR1 MGHRA, CDR2 YSYEKL. Trimming removed 0 bases from V and 6 bases from J, with 15 bases in between. CDR3 in amino acids: CASSQDPGAPFEQYF. CDR3 in DNA: TGCGCCAGCAGCCAAGATCCGGGAGCACCCTTCGAGCAGTACTTC.

The chain combines TRBV5-1 with TRBJ2-1; a weak D match, TRBD2 (6 bases). Deletions cut 0 bases from V and 0 bases from J, with 13 bases between. Germline CDR1 is SGHRS and CDR2 is YFSETQ. The CDR3 consists of 17 residues. The CDR3 nucleotides read TGCGCCAGCAGCTTGGATTGGGTGGGGGGCTCCTACAATGAGCAGTTCTTC. Encoded protein: CASSLDWVGGSYNEQFF.

The chain carries TRBV21-1 and TRBJ2-7; TRBD2 is taken as the D call from the table, unchecked against the DNA. TRBV21-1 is designated a pseudogene. The CDR3 covers 18 residues. CDR3 in amino acids: CASSKEEGRFPGCGRQYF. CDR3 DNA sequence: TGTGCCAGCAGCAAAGAGGAGGGGAGATTTCCGGGATGTGGGCGGCAGTACTTC.

This clone has ten or more counts. The J gene is TRBJ2-7, the V gene TRBV5-5; 13 positions agree with TRBD2. CDR3 length: 15 amino acids. J was trimmed by 3 bases and V by 2 bases; bases with no gene match: 2. The germline V gene has CDR1 SGHKS and CDR2 YYEKEE (reference sequence). In DNA form, the CDR3 reads TGTGCCAGCAGCTTAGGGACTAGCGGGATCTACGAGCAGTACTTC. It is translated as CASSLGTSGIYEQYF.

The chain is built from TRBV7-2 and TRBJ2-1, with TRBD2 identical over 11 bases. The ends lost 3 bases at V and 1 base at J; junction bases unmatched: 2. The CDR3 sequence is 16 residues long. CDR1 SGHTA and CDR2 FQGNSA come from the germline V gene. CDR3 bases: TGTGCCAGCAGCTTCACTAGCGGGGGTTCCTACAATGAGCAGTTCTTC. It is translated as CASSFTSGGSYNEQFF.

The chain links TRBV28 to TRBJ1-5; D is possibly TRBD1 (5 bases). This CDR3 contains 13 residues. The germline V gene has CDR1 MDHEN and CDR2 SYDVKM. Trimming pared 3 bases from V and 6 bases from J, leaving 9 bases between. The CDR3 reads CASSLQGSQPQHF. The CDR3 DNA reads TGTGCCAGCAGTTTGCAGGGCAGTCAGCCCCAGCATTTT.

The chain recombines TRBV10-3 with TRBJ1-4, with TRBD1 matching 9 bases. This CDR3 is built from 15 residues. J lost 5 bases, V lost 5 bases, and 6 bases had no gene match. Germline values: CDR1 ENHRY, CDR2 SYGVKD. CDR3 loop: CAISPGQGLNEKLFF. CDR3 bases: TGTGCCATCAGTCCGGGACAGGGATTAAATGAAAAACTGTTTTTT.

This sequence joins TRBV4-3 and TRBJ2-3; the D is unclear. The CDR3 contains 11 residues. Germline V CDR1 and CDR2: LGHNA, YSLEER. Deletions cut 8 bases from V and 5 bases from J, with 8 bases between. CDR3 nucleotide sequence: TGCGCCAGCCGACACGGAGATACGCAGTATTTT. Translation: CASRHGDTQYF.

The chain's CDR3 is CASSGRYNEQFF. The DNA for the CDR3 is TGTGCCAGCAGTGGGCGTTACAATGAGCAGTTCTTC. The V call is TRBV12-3 or TRBV12-4, the J call TRBJ2-1; no clear D. Trimming pared 5 bases from V and 4 bases from J, leaving 6 bases between. The length of the CDR3 is 12 residues.